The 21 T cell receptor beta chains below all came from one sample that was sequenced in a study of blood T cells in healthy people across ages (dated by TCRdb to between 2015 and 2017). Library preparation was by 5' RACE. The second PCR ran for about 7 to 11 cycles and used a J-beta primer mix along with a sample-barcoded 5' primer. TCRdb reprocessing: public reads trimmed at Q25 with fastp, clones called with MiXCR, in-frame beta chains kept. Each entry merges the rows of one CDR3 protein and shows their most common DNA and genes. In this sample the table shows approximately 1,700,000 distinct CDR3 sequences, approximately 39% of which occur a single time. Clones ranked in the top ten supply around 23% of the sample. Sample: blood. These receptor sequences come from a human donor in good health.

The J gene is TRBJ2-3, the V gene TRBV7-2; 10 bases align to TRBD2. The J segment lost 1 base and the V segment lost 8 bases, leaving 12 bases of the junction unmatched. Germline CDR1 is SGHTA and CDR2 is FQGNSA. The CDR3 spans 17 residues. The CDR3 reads CASAKGSGGAGTDTQYF. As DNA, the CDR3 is TGTGCCAGCGCAAAAGGAAGCGGGGGGGCGGGCACAGATACGCAGTATTTT.

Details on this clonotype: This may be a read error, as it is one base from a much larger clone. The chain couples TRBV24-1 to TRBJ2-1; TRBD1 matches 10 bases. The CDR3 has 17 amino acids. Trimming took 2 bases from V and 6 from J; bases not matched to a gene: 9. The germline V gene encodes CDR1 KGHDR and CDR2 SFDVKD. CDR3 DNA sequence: TGTGCCACCAGTGATTCAACCGGGACAGGGGTAAGCAATGAGCAGTTCTTC. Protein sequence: CATSDSTGTGVSNEQFF.

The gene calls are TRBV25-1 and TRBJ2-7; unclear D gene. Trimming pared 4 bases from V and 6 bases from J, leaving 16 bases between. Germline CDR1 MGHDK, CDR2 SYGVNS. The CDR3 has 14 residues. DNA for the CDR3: TGTGCCAGCAGTGTCCACAGAGGTGCCTTCGAGCAGTACTTC. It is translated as CASSVHRGAFEQYF.

Here the CDR3 reads CASSPPLEEAFF. The CDR3 DNA follows: TGTGCCAGCTCACCACCACTTGAAGAAGCTTTCTTT. This chain connects TRBV18 to TRBJ1-1, with D unresolved. This CDR3 contains 12 residues. In germline, CDR1 is KGHSH, CDR2 LQKENI. Trimming removed 0 bases from V and 8 bases from J, with 7 bases in between. The whole variable domain, remainder taken from reference TRBV18 and TRBJ1-1, is NAGVMQNPRHLVRRRGQEARLRCSPMKGHSHVYWYRQLPEEGLKFMVYLQKENIIDESGMPKERFSAEFPKEGPSILRIQQVVRGDSAAYFCASSPPLEEAFFGQGTRLTVV.

In DNA, the CDR3 is TGCAGTGCTAGCCCCGGGGCCGGGGAGCAGTACTTC. Translated: CSASPGAGEQYF. The rearrangement uses TRBV20-1 and TRBJ2-7, with D perhaps assigned TRBD1 or TRBD2 (5 bases each). Per germline, CDR1 DFQATT and CDR2 SNEGSKA (reference sequence). Trimming stripped 3 bases from V and 7 bases from J, with 13 bases between. The CDR3 loop spans 12 amino acids.

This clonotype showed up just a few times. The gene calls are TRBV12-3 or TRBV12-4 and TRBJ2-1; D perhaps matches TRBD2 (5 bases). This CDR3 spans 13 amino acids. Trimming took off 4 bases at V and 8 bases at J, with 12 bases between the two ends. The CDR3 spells CASSYGVRDEQFF. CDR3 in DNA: TGTGCCAGCAGTTACGGGGTTCGGGATGAGCAGTTCTTC.

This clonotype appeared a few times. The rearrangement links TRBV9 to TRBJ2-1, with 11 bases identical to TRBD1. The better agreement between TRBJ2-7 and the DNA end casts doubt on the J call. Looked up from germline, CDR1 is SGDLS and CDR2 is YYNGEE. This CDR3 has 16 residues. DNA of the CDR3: TGTGCCAGCAGCGTAGCTGGACAGGGGGCCTACAATGAGCAGTACTTC. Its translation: CASSVAGQGAYNEQYF.

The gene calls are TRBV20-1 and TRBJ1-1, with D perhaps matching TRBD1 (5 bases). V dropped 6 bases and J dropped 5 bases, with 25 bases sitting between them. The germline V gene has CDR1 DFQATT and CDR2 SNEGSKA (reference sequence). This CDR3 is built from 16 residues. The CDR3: CSANGTFAYGGTEAFF. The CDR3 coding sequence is TGCAGTGCCAACGGGACTTTCGCCTATGGGGGTACTGAAGCTTTCTTT.

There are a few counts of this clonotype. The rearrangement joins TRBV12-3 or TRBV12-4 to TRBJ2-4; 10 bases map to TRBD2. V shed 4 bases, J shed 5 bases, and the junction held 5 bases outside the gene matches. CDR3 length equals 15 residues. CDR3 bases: TGTGCCAGCAGTTCCCAAGCGGGGGGGGAAAACATTCAGTACTTC. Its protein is CASSSQAGGENIQYF.

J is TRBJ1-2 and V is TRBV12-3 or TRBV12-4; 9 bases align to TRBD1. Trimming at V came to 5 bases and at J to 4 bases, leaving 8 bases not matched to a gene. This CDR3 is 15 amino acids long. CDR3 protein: CASSREQGAVYGYTF. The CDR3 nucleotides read TGTGCCAGCAGTAGAGAACAGGGGGCCGTCTATGGCTACACCTTC.

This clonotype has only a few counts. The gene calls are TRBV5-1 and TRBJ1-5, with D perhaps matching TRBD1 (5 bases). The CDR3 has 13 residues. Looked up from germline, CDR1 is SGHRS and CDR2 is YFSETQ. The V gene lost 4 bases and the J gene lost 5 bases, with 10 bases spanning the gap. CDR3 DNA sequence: TGCGCCAGCAGCAGGACAACCGATCAGCCCCAGCATTTT. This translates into CASSRTTDQPQHF.

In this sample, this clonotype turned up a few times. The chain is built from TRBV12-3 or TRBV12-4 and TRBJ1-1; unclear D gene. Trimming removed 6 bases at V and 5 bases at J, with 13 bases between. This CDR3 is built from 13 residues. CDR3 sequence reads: CASRRVFPTEAFF. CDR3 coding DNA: TGTGCCAGCAGGAGGGTATTTCCAACTGAAGCTTTCTTT.

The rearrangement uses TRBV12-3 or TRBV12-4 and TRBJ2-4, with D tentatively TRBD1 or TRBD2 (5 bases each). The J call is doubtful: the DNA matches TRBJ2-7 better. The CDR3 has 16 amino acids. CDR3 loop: CASSLTATTGFNEQYF. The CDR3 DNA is TGTGCCAGCAGTTTAACTGCGACTACAGGTTTCAACGAGCAGTACTTC.

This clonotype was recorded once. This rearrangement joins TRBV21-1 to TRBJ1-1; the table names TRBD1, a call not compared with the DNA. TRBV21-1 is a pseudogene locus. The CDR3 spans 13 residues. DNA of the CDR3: TGTGCCCATCGTGACAGGGAGGTCACTGAAGCTTTCTTT. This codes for CAHRDREVTEAFF.

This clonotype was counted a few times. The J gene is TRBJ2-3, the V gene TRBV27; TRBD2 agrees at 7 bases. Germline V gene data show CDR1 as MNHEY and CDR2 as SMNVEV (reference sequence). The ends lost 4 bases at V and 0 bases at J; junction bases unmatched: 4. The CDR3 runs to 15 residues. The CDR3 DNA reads TGTGCCAGCAGTTGGGGACTAAGGAGCACAGATACGCAGTATTTT. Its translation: CASSWGLRSTDTQYF.

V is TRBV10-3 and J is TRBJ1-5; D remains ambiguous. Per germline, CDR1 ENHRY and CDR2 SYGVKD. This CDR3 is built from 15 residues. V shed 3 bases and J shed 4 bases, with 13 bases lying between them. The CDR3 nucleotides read TGTGCCATCAGTGACCCTTGGGCGGGGAATCAGCCCCAGCATTTT. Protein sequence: CAISDPWAGNQPQHF.

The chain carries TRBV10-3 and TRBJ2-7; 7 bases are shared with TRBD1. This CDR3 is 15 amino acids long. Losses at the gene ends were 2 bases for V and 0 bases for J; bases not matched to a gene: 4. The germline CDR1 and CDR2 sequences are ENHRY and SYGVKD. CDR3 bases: TGTGCCATCAGTGAGAAGGGACAGAGCTCCTACGAGCAGTACTTC. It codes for CAISEKGQSSYEQYF.

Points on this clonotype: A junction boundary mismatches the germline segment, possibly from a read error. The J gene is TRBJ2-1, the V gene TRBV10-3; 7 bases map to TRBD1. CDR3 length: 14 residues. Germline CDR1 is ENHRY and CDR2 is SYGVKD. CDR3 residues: CAISDPGTANGQFF. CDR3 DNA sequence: TGTGCCATCAGTGATCCCGGGACAGCCAATGGGCAGTTCTTC.

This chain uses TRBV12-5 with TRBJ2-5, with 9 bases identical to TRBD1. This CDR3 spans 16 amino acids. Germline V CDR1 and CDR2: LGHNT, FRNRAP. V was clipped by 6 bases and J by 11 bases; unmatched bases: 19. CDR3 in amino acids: CASGRYRDRATHEQYF. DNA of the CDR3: TGTGCTAGTGGCCGTTACCGGGACAGGGCTACCCATGAGCAGTACTTC.

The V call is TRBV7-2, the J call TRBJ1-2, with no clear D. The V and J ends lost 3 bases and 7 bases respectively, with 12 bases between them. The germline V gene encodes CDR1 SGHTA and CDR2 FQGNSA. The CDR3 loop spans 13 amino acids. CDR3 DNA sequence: TGTGCCAGCAGCTTGATGAACGGAATTGGCTACACCTTC. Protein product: CASSLMNGIGYTF.

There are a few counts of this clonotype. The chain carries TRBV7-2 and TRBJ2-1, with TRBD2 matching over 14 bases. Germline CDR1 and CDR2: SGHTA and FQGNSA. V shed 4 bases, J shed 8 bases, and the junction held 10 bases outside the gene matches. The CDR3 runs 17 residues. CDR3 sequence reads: CASSSYPGLAGEDEQFF. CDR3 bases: TGTGCCAGCAGCTCTTATCCGGGACTAGCGGGGGAGGATGAGCAGTTCTTC.